What follows are 8 T cell receptor beta chains derived from one specimen sequenced in a study of cytomegalovirus exposure and HLA in healthy donors. The PCR had 60 Vbeta and 13 Jbeta primers. Clones were sequenced by immunoSEQ multiplex PCR, and TCRdb holds only the in-frame ones, with some missing. This sample's table reports approximately 150,000 clones. Specimen: PBMCs. The receptors here all came from a woman aged 45-60 years in good health and CMV-seronegative.

CDR3 coding DNA: TGCGCCAGCAGCCCTCAAGAGGTTGGGGGCCGAGGCTACACCTTC. This sequence encodes CASSPQEVGGRGYTF. V and J are TRBV4-1 and TRBJ1-2, with D possibly being TRBD1 (6 bases). Trimming removed 4 bases at V and 8 bases at J, with 20 bases between. Germline V lookup: CDR1 MGHRA, CDR2 YSYEKL. The CDR3 extends over 15 amino acids.

This rearrangement joins TRBV7-9 to TRBJ1-1; TRBD1 is a possible D gene (6 bases). This CDR3 contains 12 residues. In germline, CDR1 is SEHNR, CDR2 FQNEAQ (reference sequence). V dropped 1 base and J dropped 9 bases, with 9 bases sitting between them. The CDR3 DNA sequence: TGTGCCAGCAGCTTAGAGAGGGGGAAAGCTTTCTTT. This gives the protein CASSLERGKAFF. The variable domain in full, completed from reference TRBV7-9 and TRBJ1-1, reads DTGVSQNPRHKITKRGQNVTFRCDPISEHNRLYWYRQTLGQGPEFLTYFQNEAQLEKSRLLSDRFSAERPKGSFSTLEIQRTEQGDSAMYLCASSLERGKAFFGQGTRLTVV.

The chain couples TRBV28 to TRBJ2-5, with 13 bases matching TRBD2. The CDR3 extends over 17 amino acids. Germline assignment: CDR1 MDHEN and CDR2 SYDVKM. The ends lost 6 bases at V and 2 bases at J; junction bases unmatched: 9. CDR3 region: CASSKLAGGLGQETQYF. CDR3 sequence (DNA): TGTGCCAGCAGCAAACTAGCGGGGGGGCTGGGGCAAGAGACCCAGTACTTC.

The chain recombines TRBV5-4 with TRBJ2-4, with 10 positions matching TRBD2. The V gene end was trimmed by 4 bases and the J gene end by 5 bases; junction bases not matched to a gene: 9. Germline V CDR1 and CDR2: SGHNT, YYREEE (reference sequence). The CDR3 extends over 16 amino acids. The CDR3 region is CASSPRLAGHQNIQYF. DNA of the CDR3: TGTGCCAGCAGCCCGAGACTAGCGGGCCACCAAAACATTCAGTACTTC.

The V and J genes are TRBV4-2 and TRBJ2-1; D gene ambiguous. Trimming took 0 bases from V and 8 from J, leaving 11 bases between them. Germline CDR1 reads LGHNA; CDR2 reads YNFKEQ. CDR3 length equals 14 residues. The CDR3 is CASSQEMSSDEQFF. The CDR3 DNA reads TGTGCCAGCAGCCAAGAAATGAGCTCGGATGAGCAGTTCTTC.

This sequence joins TRBV6-6 and TRBJ1-6; 8 nucleotides agree with TRBD1. This CDR3 region has 16 residues. The V gene end was trimmed by 1 base and the J gene end by 5 bases; junction bases not matched to a gene: 4. CDR1 is MNHNY and CDR2 is SVGAGI in the germline V gene (reference sequence). CDR3: CASSYLGTGNNSPLHF. The CDR3 DNA sequence: TGTGCCAGCAGTTACTTAGGGACAGGCAATAATTCACCCCTCCACTTT.

The genes are TRBV7-9 and TRBJ1-1; a weak D match, TRBD1 (5 bases). The CDR3 covers 13 residues. The V end lost 0 bases, the J end lost 10 bases, and 12 bases lay between the germline ends. CDR1 is SEHNR, CDR2 FQNEAQ, per germline (reference sequence). In DNA form, the CDR3 reads TGTGCCAGCAGCTTAGCGGGCTCCGGGGGAGCTTTCTTT. Its protein product is CASSLAGSGGAFF.

The chain has TRBV5-4 and TRBJ1-3; D gene unclear. This CDR3 is built from 14 residues. Trimming removed 5 bases from V and 1 base from J, with 10 bases in between. CDR1 is SGHNT and CDR2 is YYREEE in the germline V gene (reference sequence). The CDR3 coding sequence is TGTGCCAGCAGTCTGGGAGGATCTGGAAACACCATATATTTT. As protein: CASSLGGSGNTIYF. The full variable domain, its missing parts supplied by reference TRBV5-4 and TRBJ1-3, is ETGVTQSPTHLIKTRGQQVTLRCSSQSGHNTVSWYQQALGQGPQFIFQYYREEENGRGNFPPRFSGLQFPNYSSELNVNALELDDSALYLCASSLGGSGNTIYFGEGSWLTVV.